This entry concerns a single TCR beta chain. What antigen it recognizes has not been identified. No clone much larger than this one lies a single base away; base qualities are absent. CDR1 LNHDA and CDR2 SQIVND were looked up in the germline V gene (reference sequence). The CDR3 starts with the cysteine, ends with the phenylalanine, and has 14 residues. The only DNA kept is the CDR3, 42 bases in frame from the first base. V loses 5 bases, J loses 2 bases, and the germline ends lie 12 bases apart. This specimen comes from a study of T cells in Graves' hyperthyroidism and ophthalmopathy (dated by TCRdb to about 2019). With regard to the full study: Peripheral blood was collected at initial diagnosis, before any treatment. Whether ophthalmopathy could be predicted prospectively was tested in an independent validation cohort made up of roughly 19 hyperthyroidism patients plus 17 patients who later progressed to ophthalmopathy. The 90 to 100 discovery patients were randomly divided into training and test sets at a 7:3 ratio. In addition, the study compared T-cell repertoires in thyroid tissue and in blood from roughly 6 Graves' hyperthyroidism patients. To identify distinguishing TCR V-J signatures, a discovery cohort of roughly 100 patients was used, comprising 43 with Graves' ophthalmopathy and approximately 57 with stable Graves' hyperthyroidism. After sampling, hyperthyroidism patients received methimazole starting at 30 mg daily, and ophthalmopathy patients received high-dose intravenous methylprednisolone. According to the paper, TCR Vbeta CDR3 sequencing was carried out on some 140 peripheral blood samples, which came from 40 to 45 ophthalmopathy, roughly 75 hyperthyroidism and roughly 17 progressor patients.

Overall results and qualifications from the work: Most expanded thyroid clonotypes (frequency above 0.001) were also detected in blood, a finding suggesting that blood repertoires may reflect thyroid immune responses. Ophthalmopathy was separated from stable hyperthyroidism by a 13 V-J signature model, with approximately 86% sensitivity and just over 81% specificity obtained in cross-validation and 80%/75% obtained in testing. Sample size was not statistically predetermined, and investigators were not blinded to group allocation. During validation, the model predicted progression to ophthalmopathy a median of around 7 months ahead of onset, with more than 55% sensitivity and 72% to 80% specificity.

Ophthalmopathy patients had moderately to severely active disease, Clinical Activity Score of at least 3, NOSPECS grade of at least 4, and duration under 3 months. The study excluded patients with uncontrolled infections, other autoimmune diseases, pregnancy or lactation. Diagnoses relied on clinical symptoms, serum thyroxine and TRAb, thyroid ultrasound and orbital computed tomography. PBMCs were isolated from about 9.1 ml of fresh peripheral blood by Ficoll-Paque density gradient centrifugation. Trizol reagent was used to extract total RNA, and RNA quality was then checked on an Agilent 2100 Bioanalyzer. Amplification of TCR beta CDR3 regions was carried out from RNA transcripts. For the first round of RT-PCR on the TCR CDR3, the HTBI primer set was used together with the Qiagen OneStep RT-PCR kit. The libraries were constructed in a second round of multiplex PCR and then size-selected and purified. Sequencing of the libraries was done on an Illumina HiSeq2000 using paired-end 100 bp reads. In the source study's methods: SOAPnuke was used to process the raw data, removing reads that contained adapters or uncalled bases, had a mean Phred below 15, or lacked an exact match to the constant primer or identifier. High-quality paired reads were merged using COPE v1.2.5, and each unique nucleotide sequence was defined as a clonotype. MiTCR v1.1 was used to align clonotypes to the IMGT TRBV, TRBD and TRBJ reference segments. The analysis included only V-J combinations with a frequency above 0.0001, which together covered 99% to 99.2% of the repertoires. The TCS score was defined as the ratio of F50 (clonal expansion) to E x V (chaos), calculated using BLOSUM62-based TCRdist between CDR3 peptides within each V-J. Welch's t-statistics and random forest reduced 500 to 550 V-J features to 13, which were used in a naive Bayes classifier (R e1071). TCRdb redid the processing of the public reads, applying fastp at Q25 and MiXCR, and retained in-frame beta chains. Rows matching on CDR3 protein sequence are summarized as one entry with the most common DNA and genes. TCRdb's processing, not the study's, gives the V and J calls here. The sample profile shows 530,000 or so distinct CDR3 sequences; roughly 18% of them were found once. 17% of the sample belongs to the ten largest clones.

The source of this sequence is a woman aged 18-29 years with Graves' ophthalmopathy. The sample consisted of blood. Recombination connected TRBV19 to TRBJ1-2; TRBD1 is a weak D gene call, 5 bases matching. The nucleotides read TGTGCCAGTAGTCTTTCGACAGAGAACTATGGCTACACCTTC. Its amino acids are CASSLSTENYGYTF. With all but the CDR3 taken from the reference TRBV19 and TRBJ1-2 genes, the full variable domain is: DGGITQSPKYLFRKEGQNVTLSCEQNLNHDAMYWYRQDPGQGLRLIYYSQIVNDFQKGDIAEGYSVSREKKESFPLTVTSAQKNPTAFYLCASSLSTENYGYTFGSGTRLTVV.